This T cell receptor (beta chain) came from a study of T cell responses to AZD1222 COVID-19 vaccine. As for the study in general: The study pooled second doses at about 4 or about 12 weeks. Study outcomes and limitations: Spike-wide coverage was observed for vaccine-associated CD4 TCRs, with dominant responses at 160-218 and 743-854.

A word on this clone: The antigen is unknown.

This table comes from immunoSEQ multiplex PCR, and its TCRdb copy is limited to in-frame clones, with some not included. The sample carries fewer than 110,000 clones, approximately 84% recorded once. The clonotype originates from an adult in good health. Sequencing was performed on peripheral blood, taken on day 0 of AZD1222 vaccination.

The CDR3 DNA reads TGCGCCAGCAGCTCCCCGACAGGGGCCTATGGCTACACCTTC. Translating it yields CASSSPTGAYGYTF. The rearrangement uses TRBV5-1 and TRBJ1-2, with 8 bases that match TRBD1. J lost 4 bases, V lost 3 bases, and 5 bases had no gene match. CDR3 length equals 14 residues. CDR1 and CDR2 (germline): SGHRS, YFSETQ.